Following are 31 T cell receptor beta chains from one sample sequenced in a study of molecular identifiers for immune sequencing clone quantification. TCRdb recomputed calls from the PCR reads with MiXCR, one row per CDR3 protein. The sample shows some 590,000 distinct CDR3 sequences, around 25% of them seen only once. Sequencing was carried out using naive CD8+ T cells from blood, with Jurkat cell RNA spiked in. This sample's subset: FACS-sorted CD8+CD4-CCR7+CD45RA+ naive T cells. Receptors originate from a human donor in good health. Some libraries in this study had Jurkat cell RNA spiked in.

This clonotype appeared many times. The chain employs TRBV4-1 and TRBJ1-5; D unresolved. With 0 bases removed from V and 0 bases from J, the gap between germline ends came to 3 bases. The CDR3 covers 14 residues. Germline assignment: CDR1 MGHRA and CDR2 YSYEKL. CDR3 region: CASSQDISNQPQHF. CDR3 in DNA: TGCGCCAGCAGCCAAGACATTAGCAATCAGCCCCAGCATTTT.

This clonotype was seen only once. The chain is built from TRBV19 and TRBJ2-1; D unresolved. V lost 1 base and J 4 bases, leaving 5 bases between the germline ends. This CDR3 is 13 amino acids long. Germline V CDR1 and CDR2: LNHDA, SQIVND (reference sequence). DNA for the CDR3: TGTGCCAGTAGTATAGCGGAGTACAATGAGCAGTTCTTC. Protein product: CASSIAEYNEQFF. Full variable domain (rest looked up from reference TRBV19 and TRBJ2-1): DGGITQSPKYLFRKEGQNVTLSCEQNLNHDAMYWYRQDPGQGLRLIYYSQIVNDFQKGDIAEGYSVSREKKESFPLTVTSAQKNPTAFYLCASSIAEYNEQFFGPGTRLTVL.

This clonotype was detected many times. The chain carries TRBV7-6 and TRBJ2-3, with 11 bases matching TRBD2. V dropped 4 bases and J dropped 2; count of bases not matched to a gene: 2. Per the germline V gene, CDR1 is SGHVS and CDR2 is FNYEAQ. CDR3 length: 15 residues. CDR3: CASSSSGGFTDTQYF. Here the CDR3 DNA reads TGTGCCAGCAGCTCTAGCGGGGGGTTCACAGATACGCAGTATTTT.

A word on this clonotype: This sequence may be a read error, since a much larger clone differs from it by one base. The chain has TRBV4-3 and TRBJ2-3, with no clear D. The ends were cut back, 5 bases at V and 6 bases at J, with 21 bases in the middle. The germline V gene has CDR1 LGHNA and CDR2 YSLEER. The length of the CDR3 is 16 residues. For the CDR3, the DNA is TGCGCCAGCAGCAGCGCGTATGCACAGTATACCGATACGCAGTATTTT. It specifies CASSSAYAQYTDTQYF.

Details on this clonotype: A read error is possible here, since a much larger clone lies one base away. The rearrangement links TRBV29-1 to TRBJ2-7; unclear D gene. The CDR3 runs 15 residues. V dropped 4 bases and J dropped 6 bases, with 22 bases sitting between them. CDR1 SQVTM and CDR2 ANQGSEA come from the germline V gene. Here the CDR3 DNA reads TGCAGCGTTGTCCCAGGACCCCCGCGAGGTTGCGAGCAGTACTTC. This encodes CSVVPGPPRGCEQYF.

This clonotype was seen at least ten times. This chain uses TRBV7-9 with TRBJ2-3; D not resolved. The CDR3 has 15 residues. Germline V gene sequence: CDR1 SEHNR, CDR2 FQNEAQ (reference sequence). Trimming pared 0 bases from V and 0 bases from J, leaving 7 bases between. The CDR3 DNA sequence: TGTGCCAGCAGCTTAGCGGTGGCTAGCACAGATACGCAGTATTTT. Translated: CASSLAVASTDTQYF.

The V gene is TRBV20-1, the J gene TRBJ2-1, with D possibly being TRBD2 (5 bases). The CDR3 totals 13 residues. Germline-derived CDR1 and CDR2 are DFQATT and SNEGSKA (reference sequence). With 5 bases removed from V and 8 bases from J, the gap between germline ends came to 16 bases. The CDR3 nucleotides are TGCAGTGCTCTAGAGCGGCTCTCCCATGAGCAGTTCTTC. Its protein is CSALERLSHEQFF.

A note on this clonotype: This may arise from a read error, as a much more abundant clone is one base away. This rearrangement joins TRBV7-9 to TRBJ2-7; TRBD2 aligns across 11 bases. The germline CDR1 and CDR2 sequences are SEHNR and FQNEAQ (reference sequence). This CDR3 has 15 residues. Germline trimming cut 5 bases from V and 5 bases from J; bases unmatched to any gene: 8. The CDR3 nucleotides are TGTGCCAGCAGCCGTTGGACTAGCGGGCGCCACGAGCAGTACTTC. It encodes CASSRWTSGRHEQYF.

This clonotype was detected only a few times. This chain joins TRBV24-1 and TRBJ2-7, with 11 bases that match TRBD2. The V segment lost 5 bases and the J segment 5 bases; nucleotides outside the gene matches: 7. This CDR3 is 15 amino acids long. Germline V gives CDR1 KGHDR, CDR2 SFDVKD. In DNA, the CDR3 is TGTGCCACCAGTGCTCTAGCGGGAGGTAAAGACGAGCAGTACTTC. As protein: CATSALAGGKDEQYF.

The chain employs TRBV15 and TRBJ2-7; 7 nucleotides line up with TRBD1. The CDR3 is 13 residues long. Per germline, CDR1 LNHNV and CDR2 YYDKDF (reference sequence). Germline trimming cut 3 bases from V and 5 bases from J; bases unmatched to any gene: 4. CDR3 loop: CATSSRQGDEQYF. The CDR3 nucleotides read TGTGCCACCAGCAGCAGACAGGGTGACGAGCAGTACTTC.

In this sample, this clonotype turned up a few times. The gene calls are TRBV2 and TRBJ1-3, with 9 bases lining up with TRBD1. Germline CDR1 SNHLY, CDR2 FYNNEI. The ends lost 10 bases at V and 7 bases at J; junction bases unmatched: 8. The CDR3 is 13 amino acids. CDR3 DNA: TGTGCCAAGAGACAGGGGGATCGGAACACCATATATTTT. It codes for CAKRQGDRNTIYF.

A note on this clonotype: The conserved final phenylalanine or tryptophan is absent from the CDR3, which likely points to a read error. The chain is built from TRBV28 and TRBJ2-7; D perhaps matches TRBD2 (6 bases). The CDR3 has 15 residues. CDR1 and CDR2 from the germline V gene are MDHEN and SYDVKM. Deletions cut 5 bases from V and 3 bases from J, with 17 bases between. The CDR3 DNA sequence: TGTGCCAGCAGTCAGAGACTAGTAAGGAACTACGAGCAGTACCTC. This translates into CASSQRLVRNYEQYL.

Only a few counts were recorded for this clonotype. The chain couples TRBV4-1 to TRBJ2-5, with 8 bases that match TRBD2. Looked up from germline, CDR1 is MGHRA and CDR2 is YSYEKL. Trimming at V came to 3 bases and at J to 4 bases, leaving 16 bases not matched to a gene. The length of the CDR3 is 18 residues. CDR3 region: CASSQYPGTAGVRETQYF. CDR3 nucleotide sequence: TGCGCCAGCAGCCAGTACCCAGGTACAGCGGGAGTTAGAGAGACCCAGTACTTC.

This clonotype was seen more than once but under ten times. CDR3 bases: TGTGCCAGCAGCCTCACAGGGAATTCACCCCTCCACTTT. This sequence encodes CASSLTGNSPLHF. The chain carries TRBV12-3 or TRBV12-4 and TRBJ1-6; TRBD1 is a possible D gene (6 bases). CDR3 length equals 13 residues. Trimming took off 6 bases at V and 7 bases at J, with 10 bases between the two ends.

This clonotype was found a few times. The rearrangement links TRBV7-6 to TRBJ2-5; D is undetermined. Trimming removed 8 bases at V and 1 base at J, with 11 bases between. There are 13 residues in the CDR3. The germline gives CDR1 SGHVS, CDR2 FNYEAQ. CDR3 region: CASCEYTQETQYF. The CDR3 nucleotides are TGTGCCAGCTGCGAGTATACCCAAGAGACCCAGTACTTC.

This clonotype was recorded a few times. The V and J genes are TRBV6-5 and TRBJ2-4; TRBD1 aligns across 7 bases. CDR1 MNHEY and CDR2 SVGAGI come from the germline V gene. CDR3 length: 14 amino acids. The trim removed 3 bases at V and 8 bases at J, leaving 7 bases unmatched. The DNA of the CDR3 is TGTGCCAGCAGTTATGACAGGGTCGCGGACATTCAGTACTTC. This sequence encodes CASSYDRVADIQYF.

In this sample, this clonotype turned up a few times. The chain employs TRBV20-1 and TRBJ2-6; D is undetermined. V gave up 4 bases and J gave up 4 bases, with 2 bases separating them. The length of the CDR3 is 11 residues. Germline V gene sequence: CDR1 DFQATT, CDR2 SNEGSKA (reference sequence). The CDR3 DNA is TGCAGTGCTACCGGGGCCAACGTCCTGACTTTC. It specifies CSATGANVLTF.

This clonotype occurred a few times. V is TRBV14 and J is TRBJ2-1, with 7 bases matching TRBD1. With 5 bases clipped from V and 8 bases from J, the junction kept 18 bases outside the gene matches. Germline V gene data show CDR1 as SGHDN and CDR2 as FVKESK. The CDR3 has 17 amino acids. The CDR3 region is CASSSVPSRQGSYEQFF. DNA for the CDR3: TGTGCCAGCAGCTCGGTCCCCTCCAGACAGGGCTCCTATGAGCAGTTCTTC.

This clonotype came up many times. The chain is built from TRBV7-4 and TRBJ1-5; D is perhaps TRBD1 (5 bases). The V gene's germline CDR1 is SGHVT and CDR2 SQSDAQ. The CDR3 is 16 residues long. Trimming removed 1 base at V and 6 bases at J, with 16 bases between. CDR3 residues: CASSLVLRGNFQPQHF. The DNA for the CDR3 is TGTGCCAGCAGCTTAGTCTTGCGGGGGAACTTTCAGCCCCAGCATTTT.

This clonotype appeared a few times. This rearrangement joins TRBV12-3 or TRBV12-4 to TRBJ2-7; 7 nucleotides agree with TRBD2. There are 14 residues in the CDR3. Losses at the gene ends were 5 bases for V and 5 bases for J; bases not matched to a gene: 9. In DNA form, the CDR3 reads TGTGCCAGCAGTACGGTAGGCGGGGGTCACGAGCAGTACTTC. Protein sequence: CASSTVGGGHEQYF.

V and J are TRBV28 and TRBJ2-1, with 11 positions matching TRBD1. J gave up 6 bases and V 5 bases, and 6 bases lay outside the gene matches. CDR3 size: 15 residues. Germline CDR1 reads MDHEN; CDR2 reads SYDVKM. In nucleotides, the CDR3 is TGTGCCAGCAGTCCGGGGACAGGGGGAAGCAATGAGCAGTTCTTC. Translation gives CASSPGTGGSNEQFF.

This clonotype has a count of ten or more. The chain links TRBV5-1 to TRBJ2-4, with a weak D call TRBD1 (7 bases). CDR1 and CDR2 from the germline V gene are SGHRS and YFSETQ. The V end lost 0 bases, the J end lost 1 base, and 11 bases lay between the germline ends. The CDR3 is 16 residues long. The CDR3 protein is CASSLEEGAAKNIQYF. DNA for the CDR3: TGCGCCAGCAGCTTGGAGGAGGGGGCGGCCAAAAACATTCAGTACTTC.

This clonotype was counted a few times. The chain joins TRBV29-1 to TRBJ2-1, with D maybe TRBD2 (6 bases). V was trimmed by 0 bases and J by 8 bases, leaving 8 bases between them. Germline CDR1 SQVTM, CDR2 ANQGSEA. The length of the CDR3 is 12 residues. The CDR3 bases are TGCAGCGTTGAAGAAACGGGGGATGAGCAGTTCTTC. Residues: CSVEETGDEQFF.

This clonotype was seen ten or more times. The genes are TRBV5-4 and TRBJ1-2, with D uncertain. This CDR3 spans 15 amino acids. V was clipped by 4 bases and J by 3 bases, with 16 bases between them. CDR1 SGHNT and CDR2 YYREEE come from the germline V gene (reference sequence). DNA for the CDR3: TGTGCCAGCAGCAACGGTGCCGAGGACCACTATGGCTACACCTTC. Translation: CASSNGAEDHYGYTF.

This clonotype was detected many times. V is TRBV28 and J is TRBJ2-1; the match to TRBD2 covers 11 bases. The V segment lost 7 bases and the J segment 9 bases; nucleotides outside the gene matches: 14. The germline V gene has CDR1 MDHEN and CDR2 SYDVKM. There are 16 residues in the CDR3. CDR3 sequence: CASKPRMTSGAGEQFF. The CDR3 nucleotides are TGTGCCAGCAAACCCCGTATGACTAGCGGGGCGGGTGAGCAGTTCTTC.

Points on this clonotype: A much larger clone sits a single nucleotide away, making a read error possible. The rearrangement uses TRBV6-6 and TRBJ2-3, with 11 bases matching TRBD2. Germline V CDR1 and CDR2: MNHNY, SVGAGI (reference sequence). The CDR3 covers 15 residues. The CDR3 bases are TGTGCCAGCAGGGGACTAGCGGATATCACAGGTACGCAGTATTTT. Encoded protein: CASRGLADITGTQYF.

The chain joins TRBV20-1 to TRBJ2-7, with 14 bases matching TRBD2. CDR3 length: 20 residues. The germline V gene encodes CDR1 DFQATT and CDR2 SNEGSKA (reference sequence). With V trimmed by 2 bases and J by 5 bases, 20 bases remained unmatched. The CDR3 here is CSARMGFGGLAGVIPDEQYF. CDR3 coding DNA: TGCAGTGCTAGAATGGGATTTGGGGGACTAGCGGGAGTTATCCCCGACGAGCAGTACTTC.

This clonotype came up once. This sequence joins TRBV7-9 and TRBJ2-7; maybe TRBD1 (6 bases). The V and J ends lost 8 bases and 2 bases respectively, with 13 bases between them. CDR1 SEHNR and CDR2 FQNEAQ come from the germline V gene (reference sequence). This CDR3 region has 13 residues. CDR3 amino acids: CASGIGTTYEQYF. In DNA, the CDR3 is TGTGCCAGCGGCATTGGGACAACCTACGAGCAGTACTTC.

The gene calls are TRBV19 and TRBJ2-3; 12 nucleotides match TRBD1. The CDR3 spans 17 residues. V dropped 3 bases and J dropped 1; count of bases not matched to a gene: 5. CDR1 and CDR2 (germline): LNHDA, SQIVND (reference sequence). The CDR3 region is CASSIGTGGPRTDTQYF. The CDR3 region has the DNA TGTGCCAGTAGTATTGGGACAGGGGGCCCCCGCACAGATACGCAGTATTTT. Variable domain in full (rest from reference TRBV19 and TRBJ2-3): DGGITQSPKYLFRKEGQNVTLSCEQNLNHDAMYWYRQDPGQGLRLIYYSQIVNDFQKGDIAEGYSVSREKKESFPLTVTSAQKNPTAFYLCASSIGTGGPRTDTQYFGPGTRLTVL.

The CDR3 nucleotides read TGTGCCACCAGCAGCGCTAGCGGGAGTGAGACCCAGTACTTC. Residues: CATSSASGSETQYF. The rearrangement uses TRBV15 and TRBJ2-5, with 10 bases aligning to TRBD2. Germline trimming cut 3 bases from V and 5 bases from J; bases unmatched to any gene: 3. Germline V gene data show CDR1 as LNHNV and CDR2 as YYDKDF (reference sequence). This CDR3 comprises 14 residues.

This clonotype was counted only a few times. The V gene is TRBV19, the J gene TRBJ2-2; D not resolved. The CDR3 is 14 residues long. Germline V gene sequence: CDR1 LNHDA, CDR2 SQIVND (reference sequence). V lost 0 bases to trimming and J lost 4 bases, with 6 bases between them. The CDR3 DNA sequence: TGTGCCAGTAGTATAGATCCCCCCACCGGGGAGCTGTTTTTT. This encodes CASSIDPPTGELFF.